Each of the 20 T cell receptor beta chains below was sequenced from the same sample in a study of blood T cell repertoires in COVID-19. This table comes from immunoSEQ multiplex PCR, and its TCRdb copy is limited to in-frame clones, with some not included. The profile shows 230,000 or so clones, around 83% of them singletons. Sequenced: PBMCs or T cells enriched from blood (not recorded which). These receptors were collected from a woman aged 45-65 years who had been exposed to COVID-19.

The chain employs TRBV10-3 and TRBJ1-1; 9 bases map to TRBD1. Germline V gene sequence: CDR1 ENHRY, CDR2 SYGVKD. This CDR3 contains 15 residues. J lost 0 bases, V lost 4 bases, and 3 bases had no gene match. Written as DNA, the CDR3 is TGTGCCATCAGTGGGACAGGGGCTGTGAACACTGAAGCTTTCTTT. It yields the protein CAISGTGAVNTEAFF.

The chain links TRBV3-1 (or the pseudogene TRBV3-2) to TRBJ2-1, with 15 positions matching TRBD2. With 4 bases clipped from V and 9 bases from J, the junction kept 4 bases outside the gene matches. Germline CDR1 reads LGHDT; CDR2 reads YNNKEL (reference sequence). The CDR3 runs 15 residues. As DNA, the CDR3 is TGTGCCAGCAGCCGGACTAGCGGGGGGGCGGTTGAGCAGTTCTTC. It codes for CASSRTSGGAVEQFF.

As DNA, the CDR3 is TGCAGTGCCCCAGGGTGGGGAAATGCTTTCTTT. Amino acids: CSAPGWGNAFF. The rearrangement joins TRBV20-1 to TRBJ1-1, with D possibly TRBD1 on 5 matching bases. V dropped 6 bases and J dropped 11 bases, with 16 bases sitting between them. Germline V gene data show CDR1 as DFQATT and CDR2 as SNEGSKA (reference sequence). The CDR3 extends over 11 amino acids.

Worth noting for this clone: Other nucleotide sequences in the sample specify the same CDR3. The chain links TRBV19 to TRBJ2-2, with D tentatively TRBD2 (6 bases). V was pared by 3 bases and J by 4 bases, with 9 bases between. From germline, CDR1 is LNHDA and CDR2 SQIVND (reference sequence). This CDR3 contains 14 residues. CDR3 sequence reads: CASSIAGGTGELFF. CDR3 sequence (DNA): TGTGCCAGTAGTATCGCCGGGGGCACCGGGGAGCTGTTTTTT.

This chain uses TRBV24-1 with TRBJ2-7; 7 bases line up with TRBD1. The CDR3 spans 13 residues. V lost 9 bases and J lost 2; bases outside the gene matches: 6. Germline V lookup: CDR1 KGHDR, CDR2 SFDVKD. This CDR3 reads CATSTGTAYEQYF. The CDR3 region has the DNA TGTGCCACCTCCACCGGGACAGCCTACGAGCAGTACTTC.

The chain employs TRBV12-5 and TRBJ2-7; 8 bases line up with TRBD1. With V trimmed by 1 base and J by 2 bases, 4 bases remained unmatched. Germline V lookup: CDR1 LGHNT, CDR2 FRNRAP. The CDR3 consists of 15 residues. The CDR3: CASGLGSGGPYEQYF. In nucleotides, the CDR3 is TGTGCTAGTGGTTTGGGTTCAGGGGGCCCCTACGAGCAGTACTTC.

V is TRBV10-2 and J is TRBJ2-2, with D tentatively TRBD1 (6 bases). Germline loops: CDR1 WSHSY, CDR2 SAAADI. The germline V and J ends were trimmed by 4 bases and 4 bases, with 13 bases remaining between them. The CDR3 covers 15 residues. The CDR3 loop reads CASSGGGAGTGELFF. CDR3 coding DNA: TGCGCCAGCAGTGGTGGGGGCGCGGGCACCGGGGAGCTGTTTTTT.

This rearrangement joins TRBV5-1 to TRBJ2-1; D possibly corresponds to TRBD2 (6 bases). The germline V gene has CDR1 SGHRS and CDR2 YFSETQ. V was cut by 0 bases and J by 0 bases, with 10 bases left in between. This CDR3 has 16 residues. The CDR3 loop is CASSLGDSRSYNEQFF. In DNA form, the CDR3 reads TGCGCCAGCAGCTTGGGGGACTCACGCTCCTACAATGAGCAGTTCTTC.

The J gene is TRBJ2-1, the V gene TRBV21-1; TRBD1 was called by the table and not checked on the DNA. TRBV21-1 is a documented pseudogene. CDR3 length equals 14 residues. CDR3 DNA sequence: TGTGCCAGCACCCCGGACAGGGGGGAAAATGAGCAGTTCTTC. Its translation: CASTPDRGENEQFF.

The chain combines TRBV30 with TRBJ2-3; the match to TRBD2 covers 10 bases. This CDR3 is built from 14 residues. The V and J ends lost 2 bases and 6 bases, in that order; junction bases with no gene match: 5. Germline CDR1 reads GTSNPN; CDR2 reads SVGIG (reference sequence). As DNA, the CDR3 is TGTGCCTGGAGTAGAGCGGGGGGGGTTGATACGCAGTATTTT. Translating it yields CAWSRAGGVDTQYF.

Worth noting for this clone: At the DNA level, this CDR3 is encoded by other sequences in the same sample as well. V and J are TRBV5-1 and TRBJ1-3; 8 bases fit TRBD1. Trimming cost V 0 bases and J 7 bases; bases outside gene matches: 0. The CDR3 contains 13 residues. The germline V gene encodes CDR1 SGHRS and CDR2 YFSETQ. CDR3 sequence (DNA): TGCGCCAGCAGCTTGGGACAGGGGAACACCATATATTTT. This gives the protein CASSLGQGNTIYF.

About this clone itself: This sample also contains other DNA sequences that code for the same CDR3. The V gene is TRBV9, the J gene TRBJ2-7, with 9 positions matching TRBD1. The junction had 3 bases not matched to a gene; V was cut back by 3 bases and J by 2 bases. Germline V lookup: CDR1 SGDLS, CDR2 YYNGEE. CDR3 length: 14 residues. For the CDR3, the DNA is TGTGCCAGCAGCGCCGGGACAGGGACCTACGAGCAGTACTTC. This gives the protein CASSAGTGTYEQYF.

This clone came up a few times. CDR3 in amino acids: CASSFTGSADGYTF. As DNA, the CDR3 is TGCGCCAGCAGCTTTACAGGGTCGGCGGATGGCTACACCTTC. The chain combines TRBV5-1 with TRBJ1-2; maybe TRBD1 (6 bases). The CDR3 is made up of 14 amino acids. The germline gives CDR1 SGHRS, CDR2 YFSETQ. Trimming cost V 2 bases and J 6 bases, with 14 bases left between them.

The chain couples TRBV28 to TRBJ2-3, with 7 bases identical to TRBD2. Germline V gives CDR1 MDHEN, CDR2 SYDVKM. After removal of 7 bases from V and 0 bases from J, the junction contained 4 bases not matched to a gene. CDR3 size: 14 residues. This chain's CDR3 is CASKRGLSTDTQYF. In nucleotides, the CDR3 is TGTGCCAGCAAGCGGGGCCTCAGCACAGATACGCAGTATTTT. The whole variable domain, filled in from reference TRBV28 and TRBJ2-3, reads DVKVTQSSRYLVKRTGEKVFLECVQDMDHENMFWYRQDPGLGLRLIYFSYDVKMKEKGDIPEGYSVSREKKERFSLILESASTNQTSMYLCASKRGLSTDTQYFGPGTRLTVL.

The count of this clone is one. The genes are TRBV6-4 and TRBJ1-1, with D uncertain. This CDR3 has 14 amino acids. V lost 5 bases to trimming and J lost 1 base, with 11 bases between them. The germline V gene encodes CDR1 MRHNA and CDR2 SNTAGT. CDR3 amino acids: CASSPGRENTEAFF. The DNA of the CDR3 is TGTGCCAGCAGTCCTGGTCGGGAGAACACTGAAGCTTTCTTT.

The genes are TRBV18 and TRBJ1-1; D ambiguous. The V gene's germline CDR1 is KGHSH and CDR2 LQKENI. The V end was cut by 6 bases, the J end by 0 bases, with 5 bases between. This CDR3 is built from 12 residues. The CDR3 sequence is CASSALNTEAFF. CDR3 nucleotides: TGTGCCAGCTCTGCGTTGAACACTGAAGCTTTCTTT.

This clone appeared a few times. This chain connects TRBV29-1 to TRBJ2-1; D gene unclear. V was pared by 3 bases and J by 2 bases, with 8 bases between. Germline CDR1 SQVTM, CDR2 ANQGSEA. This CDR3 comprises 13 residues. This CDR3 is CSVDGPAYNEQFF. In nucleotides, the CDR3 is TGCAGCGTTGATGGGCCGGCCTACAATGAGCAGTTCTTC.

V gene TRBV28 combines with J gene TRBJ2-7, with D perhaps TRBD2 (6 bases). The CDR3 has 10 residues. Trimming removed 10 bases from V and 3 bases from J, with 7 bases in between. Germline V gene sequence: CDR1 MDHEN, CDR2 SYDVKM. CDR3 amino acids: CAIGGYEQYF. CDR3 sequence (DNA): TGTGCCATCGGGGGCTACGAGCAGTACTTC.

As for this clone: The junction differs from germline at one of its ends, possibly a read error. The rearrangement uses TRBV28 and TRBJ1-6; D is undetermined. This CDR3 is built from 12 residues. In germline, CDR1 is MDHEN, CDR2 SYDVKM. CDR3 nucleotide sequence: TGTGCCGGCAGTTTACTCGGGTCACCCCTCCACTTT. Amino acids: CAGSLLGSPLHF.

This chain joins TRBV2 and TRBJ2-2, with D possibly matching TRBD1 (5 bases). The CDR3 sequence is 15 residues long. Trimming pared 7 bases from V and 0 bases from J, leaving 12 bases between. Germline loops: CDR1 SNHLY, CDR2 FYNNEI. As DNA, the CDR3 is TGTGCCAGCAAGGCAGGGCTTACGAACACCGGGGAGCTGTTTTTT. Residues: CASKAGLTNTGELFF.